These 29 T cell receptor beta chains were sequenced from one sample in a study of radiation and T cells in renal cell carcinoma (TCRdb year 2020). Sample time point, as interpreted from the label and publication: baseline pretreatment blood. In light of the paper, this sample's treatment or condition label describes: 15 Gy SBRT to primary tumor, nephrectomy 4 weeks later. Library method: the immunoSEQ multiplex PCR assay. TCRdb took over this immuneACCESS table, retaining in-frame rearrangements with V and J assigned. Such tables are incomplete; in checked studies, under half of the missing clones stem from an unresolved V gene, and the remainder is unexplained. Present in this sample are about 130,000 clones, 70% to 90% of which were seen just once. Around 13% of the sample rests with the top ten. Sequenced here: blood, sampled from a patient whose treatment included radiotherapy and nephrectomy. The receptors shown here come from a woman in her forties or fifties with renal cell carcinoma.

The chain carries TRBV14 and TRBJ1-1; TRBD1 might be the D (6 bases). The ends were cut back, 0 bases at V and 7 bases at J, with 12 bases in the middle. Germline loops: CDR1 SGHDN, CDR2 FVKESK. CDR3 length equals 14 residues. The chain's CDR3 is CASSQDQGQIEAFF. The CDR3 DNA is TGTGCCAGCAGCCAAGATCAAGGACAGATTGAAGCTTTCTTT. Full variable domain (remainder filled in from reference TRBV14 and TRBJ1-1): EAGVTQFPSHSVIEKGQTVTLRCDPISGHDNLYWYRRVMGKEIKFLLHFVKESKQDESGMPNNRFLAERTGGTYSTLKVQPAELEDSGVYFCASSQDQGQIEAFFGQGTRLTVV.

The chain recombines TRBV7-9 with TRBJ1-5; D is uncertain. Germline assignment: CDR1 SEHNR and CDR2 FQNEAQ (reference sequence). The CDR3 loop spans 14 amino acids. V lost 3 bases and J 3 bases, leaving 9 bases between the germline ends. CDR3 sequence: CASSLSGVNQPQHF. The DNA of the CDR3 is TGTGCCAGCAGCTTGTCCGGGGTCAATCAGCCCCAGCATTTT.

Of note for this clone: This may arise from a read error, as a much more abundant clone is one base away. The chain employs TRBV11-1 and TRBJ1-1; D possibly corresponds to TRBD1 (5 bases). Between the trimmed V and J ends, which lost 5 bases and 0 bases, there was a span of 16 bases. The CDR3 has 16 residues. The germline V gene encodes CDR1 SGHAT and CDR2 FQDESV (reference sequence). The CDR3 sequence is CASSPSSTEVNTEAFF. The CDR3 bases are TGTGCCAGCAGCCCTTCCTCGACAGAAGTGAACACTGAAGCTTTCTTT.

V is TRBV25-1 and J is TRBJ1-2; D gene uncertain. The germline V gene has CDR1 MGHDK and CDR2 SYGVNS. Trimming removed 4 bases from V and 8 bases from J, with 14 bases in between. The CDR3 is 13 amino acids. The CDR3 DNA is TGTGCCAGCAGTGTGGCAGGTCTTCGGGGCTACACCTTC. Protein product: CASSVAGLRGYTF.

The CDR3 coding sequence is TGTGCCAGTAGTCCCCAAGCGGGGGGATTGTCTCGCGATGAGCAGTTCTTC. Protein sequence: CASSPQAGGLSRDEQFF. The V call is TRBV19, the J call TRBJ2-1; TRBD2 matches at 9 bases. Germline V gives CDR1 LNHDA, CDR2 SQIVND (reference sequence). This CDR3 has 17 residues. The V segment lost 5 bases and the J segment 8 bases; nucleotides outside the gene matches: 16.

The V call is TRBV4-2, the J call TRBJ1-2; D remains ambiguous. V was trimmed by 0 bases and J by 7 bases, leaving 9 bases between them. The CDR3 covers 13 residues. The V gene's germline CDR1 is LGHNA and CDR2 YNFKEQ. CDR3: CASSQDIGSGYTF. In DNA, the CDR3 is TGTGCCAGCAGCCAAGATATAGGAAGTGGCTACACCTTC.

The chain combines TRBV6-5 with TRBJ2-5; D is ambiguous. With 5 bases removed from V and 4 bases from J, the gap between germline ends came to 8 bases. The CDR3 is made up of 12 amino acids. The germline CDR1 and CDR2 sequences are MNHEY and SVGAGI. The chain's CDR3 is CASSPRRETQYF. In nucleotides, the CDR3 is TGTGCCAGCAGTCCACGGCGAGAGACCCAGTACTTC.

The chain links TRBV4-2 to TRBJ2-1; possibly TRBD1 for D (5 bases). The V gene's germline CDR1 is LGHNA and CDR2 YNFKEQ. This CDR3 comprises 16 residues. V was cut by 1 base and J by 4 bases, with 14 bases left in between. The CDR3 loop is CASSQAQGIQYNEQFF. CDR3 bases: TGTGCCAGCAGCCAAGCCCAGGGCATCCAATACAATGAGCAGTTCTTC.

CDR3 protein: CASTPRRDTEAFF. The DNA for the CDR3 is TGTGCCAGTACCCCTCGGCGGGACACTGAAGCTTTCTTT. J is TRBJ1-1 and V is TRBV19; unclear D gene. Trimming cost V 7 bases and J 3 bases, with 12 bases left between them. CDR3 size: 13 residues. The germline V gene encodes CDR1 LNHDA and CDR2 SQIVND (reference sequence).

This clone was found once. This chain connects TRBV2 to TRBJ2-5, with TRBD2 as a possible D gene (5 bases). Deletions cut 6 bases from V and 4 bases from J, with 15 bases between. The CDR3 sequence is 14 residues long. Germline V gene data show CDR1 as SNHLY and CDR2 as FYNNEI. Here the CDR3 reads CASSRGIIGETQYF. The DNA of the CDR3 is TGTGCCAGCAGCCGAGGGATTATCGGAGAGACCCAGTACTTC.

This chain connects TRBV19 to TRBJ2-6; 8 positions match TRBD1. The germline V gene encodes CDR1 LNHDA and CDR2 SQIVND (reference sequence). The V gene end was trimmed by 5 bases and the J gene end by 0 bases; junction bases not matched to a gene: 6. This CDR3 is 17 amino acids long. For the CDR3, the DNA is TGTGCCAGTAGTCCCGGGACAGGTTACTCTGGGGCCAACGTCCTGACTTTC. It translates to CASSPGTGYSGANVLTF.

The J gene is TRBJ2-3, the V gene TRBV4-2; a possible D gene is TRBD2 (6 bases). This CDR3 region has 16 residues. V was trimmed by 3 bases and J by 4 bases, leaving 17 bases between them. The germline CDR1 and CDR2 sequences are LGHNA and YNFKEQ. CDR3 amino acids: CASSQSRGSGADTQYF. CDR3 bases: TGTGCCAGCAGCCAGAGCCGGGGGAGTGGGGCAGATACGCAGTATTTT.

The CDR3 bases are TGTGCCAGCAACACAAGACAGGGAGGCACTGAAGCTTTCTTT. This translates into CASNTRQGGTEAFF. The chain couples TRBV2 to TRBJ1-1, with 7 bases fitting TRBD1. V was clipped by 7 bases and J by 4 bases; unmatched bases: 9. This CDR3 comprises 14 residues. Per germline, CDR1 SNHLY and CDR2 FYNNEI.

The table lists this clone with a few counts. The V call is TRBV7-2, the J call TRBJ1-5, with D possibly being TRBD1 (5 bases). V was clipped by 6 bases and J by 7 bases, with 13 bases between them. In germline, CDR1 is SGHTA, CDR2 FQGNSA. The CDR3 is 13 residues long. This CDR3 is CASRRDFGQPQHF. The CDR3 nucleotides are TGTGCCAGCAGACGGGACTTCGGCCAGCCCCAGCATTTT.

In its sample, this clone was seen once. The CDR3 DNA follows: TGTGCCAGCAGTGGACAGGGCTTTCGAGGGTCTGGCTACACCTTC. It specifies CASSGQGFRGSGYTF. The chain couples TRBV2 to TRBJ1-2; 7 nucleotides agree with TRBD1. The germline V gene encodes CDR1 SNHLY and CDR2 FYNNEI. This CDR3 is built from 15 residues. With 4 bases clipped from V and 7 bases from J, the junction kept 12 bases outside the gene matches. Variable domain in full (rest from reference TRBV2 and TRBJ1-2): EPEVTQTPSHQVTQMGQEVILRCVPISNHLYFYWYRQILGQKVEFLVSFYNNEISEKSEIFDDQFSVERPDGSNFTLKIRSTKLEDSAMYFCASSGQGFRGSGYTFGSGTRLTVV.

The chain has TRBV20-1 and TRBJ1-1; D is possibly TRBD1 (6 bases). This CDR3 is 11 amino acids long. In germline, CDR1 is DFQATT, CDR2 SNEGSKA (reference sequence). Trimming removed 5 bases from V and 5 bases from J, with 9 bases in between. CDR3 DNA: TGCAGTGCTTCACAGGGAACTGAAGCTTTCTTT. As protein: CSASQGTEAFF.

For the CDR3, the DNA is TGTGCCAGCAGCTCTGGACGATTGAACACTGAAGCTTTCTTT. This sequence encodes CASSSGRLNTEAFF. The chain couples TRBV5-4 to TRBJ1-1; D uncertain. The germline gives CDR1 SGHNT, CDR2 YYREEE (reference sequence). The V gene lost 3 bases and the J gene lost 0 bases, with 9 bases spanning the gap. CDR3 length: 14 residues.

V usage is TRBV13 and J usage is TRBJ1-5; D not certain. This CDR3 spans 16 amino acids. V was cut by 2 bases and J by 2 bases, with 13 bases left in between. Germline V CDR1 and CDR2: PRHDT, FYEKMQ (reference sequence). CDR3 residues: CASSLRAHVGNQPQHF. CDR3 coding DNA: TGTGCCAGCAGCTTAAGAGCGCATGTCGGCAATCAGCCCCAGCATTTT.

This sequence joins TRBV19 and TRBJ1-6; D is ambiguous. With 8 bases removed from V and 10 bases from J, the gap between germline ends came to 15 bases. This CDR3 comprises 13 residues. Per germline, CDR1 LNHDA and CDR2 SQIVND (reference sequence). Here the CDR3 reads CASRGGGKSPLHF. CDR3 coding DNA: TGTGCCAGTCGGGGAGGTGGTAAGTCACCCCTCCACTTT.

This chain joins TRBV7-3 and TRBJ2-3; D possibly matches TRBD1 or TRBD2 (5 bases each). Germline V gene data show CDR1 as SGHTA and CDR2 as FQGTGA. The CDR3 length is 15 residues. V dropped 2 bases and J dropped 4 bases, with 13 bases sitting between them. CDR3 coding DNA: TGTGCCAGCAGCTTAGGGGGTACTCCGGCAGATACGCAGTATTTT. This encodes CASSLGGTPADTQYF.

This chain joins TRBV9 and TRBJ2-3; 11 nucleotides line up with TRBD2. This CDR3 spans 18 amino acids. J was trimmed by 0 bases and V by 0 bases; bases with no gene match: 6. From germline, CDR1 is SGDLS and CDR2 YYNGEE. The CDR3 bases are TGTGCCAGCAGCGTAGGACTAGCGGGGCCTTCTAGCACAGATACGCAGTATTTT. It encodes CASSVGLAGPSSTDTQYF.

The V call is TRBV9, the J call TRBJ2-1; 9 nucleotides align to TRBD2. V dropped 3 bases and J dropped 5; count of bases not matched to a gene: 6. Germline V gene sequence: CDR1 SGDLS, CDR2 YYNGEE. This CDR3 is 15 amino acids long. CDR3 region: CASSELGLANNEQFF. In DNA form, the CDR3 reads TGTGCCAGCAGCGAGCTGGGACTAGCCAACAATGAGCAGTTCTTC.

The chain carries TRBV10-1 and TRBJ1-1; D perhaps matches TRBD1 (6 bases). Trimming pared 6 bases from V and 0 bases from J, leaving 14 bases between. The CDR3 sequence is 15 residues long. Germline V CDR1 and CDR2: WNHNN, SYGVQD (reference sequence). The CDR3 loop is CASRERQVLNTEAFF. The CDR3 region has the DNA TGCGCCAGCAGGGAGAGACAGGTCCTGAACACTGAAGCTTTCTTT.

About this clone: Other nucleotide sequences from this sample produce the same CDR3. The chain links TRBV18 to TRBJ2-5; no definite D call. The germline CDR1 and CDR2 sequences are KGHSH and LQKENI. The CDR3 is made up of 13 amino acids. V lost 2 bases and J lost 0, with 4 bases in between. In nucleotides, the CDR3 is TGTGCCAGCTCACCAGATCACCAAGAGACCCAGTACTTC. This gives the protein CASSPDHQETQYF.

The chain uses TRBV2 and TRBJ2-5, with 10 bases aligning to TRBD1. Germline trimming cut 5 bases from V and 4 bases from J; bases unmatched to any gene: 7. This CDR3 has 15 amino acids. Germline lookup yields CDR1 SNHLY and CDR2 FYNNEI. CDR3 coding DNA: TGTGCCAGCAGTCGACAGGGGGCAGAGGTAGAGACCCAGTACTTC. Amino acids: CASSRQGAEVETQYF.

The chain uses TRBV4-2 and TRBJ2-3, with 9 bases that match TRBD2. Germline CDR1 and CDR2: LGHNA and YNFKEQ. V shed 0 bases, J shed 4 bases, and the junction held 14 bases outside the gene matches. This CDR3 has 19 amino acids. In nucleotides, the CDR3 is TGTGCCAGCAGCCAAGATCAATCCCAGCTAGCGGGACGGGCAGATACGCAGTATTTT. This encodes CASSQDQSQLAGRADTQYF.

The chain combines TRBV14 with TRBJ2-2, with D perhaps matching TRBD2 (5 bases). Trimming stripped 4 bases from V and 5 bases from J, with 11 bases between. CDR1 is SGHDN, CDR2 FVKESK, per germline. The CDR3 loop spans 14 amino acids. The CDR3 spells CASSRNTGTGELFF. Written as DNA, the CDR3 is TGTGCCAGCAGCCGCAACACGGGGACCGGGGAGCTGTTTTTT.

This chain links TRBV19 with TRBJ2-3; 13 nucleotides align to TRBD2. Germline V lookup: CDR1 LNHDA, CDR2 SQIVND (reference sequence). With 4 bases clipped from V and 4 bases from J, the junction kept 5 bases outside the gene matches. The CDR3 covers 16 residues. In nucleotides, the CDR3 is TGTGCCAGTAGTACAGGGACTAGCGGGGAAGCAGATACGCAGTATTTT. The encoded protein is CASSTGTSGEADTQYF.

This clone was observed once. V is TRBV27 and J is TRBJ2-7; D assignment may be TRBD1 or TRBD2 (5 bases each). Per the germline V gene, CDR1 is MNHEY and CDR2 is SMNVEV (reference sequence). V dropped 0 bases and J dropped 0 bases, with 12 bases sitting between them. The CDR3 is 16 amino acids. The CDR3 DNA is TGTGCCAGCAGTTTATCGGGGGTAGGGCTCTCCTACGAGCAGTACTTC. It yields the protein CASSLSGVGLSYEQYF.